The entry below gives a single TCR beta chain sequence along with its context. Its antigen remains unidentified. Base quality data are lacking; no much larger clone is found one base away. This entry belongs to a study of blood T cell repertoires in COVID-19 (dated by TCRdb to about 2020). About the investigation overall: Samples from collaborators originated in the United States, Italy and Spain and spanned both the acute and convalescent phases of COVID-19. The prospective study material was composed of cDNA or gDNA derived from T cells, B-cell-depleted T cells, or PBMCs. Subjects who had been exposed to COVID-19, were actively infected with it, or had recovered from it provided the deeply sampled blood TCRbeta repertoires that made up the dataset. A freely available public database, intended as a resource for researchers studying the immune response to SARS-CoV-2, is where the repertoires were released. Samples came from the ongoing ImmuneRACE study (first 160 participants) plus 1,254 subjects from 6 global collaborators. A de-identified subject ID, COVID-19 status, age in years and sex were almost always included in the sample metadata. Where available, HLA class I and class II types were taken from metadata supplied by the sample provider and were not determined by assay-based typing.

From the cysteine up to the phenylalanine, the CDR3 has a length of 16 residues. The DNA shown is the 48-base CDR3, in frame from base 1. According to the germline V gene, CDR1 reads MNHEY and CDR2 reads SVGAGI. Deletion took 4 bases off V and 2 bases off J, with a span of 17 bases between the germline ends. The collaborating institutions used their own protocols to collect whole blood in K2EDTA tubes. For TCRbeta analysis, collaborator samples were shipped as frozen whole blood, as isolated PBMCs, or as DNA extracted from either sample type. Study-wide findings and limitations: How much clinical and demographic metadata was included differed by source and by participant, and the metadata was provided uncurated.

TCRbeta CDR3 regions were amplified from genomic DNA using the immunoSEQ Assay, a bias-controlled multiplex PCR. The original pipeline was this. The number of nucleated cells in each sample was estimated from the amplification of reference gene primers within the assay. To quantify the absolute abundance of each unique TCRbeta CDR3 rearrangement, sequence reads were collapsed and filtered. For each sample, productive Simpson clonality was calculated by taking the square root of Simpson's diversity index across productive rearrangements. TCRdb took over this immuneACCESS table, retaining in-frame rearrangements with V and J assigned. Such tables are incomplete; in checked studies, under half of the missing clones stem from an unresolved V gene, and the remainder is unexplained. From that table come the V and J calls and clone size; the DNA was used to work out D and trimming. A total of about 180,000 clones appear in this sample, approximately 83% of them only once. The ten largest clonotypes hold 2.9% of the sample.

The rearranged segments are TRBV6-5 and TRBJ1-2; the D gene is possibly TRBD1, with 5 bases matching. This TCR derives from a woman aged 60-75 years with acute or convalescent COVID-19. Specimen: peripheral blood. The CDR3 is CASSLGWGGENYGYTF. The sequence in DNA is TGTGCCAGCAGTTTAGGGTGGGGCGGGGAGAACTATGGCTACACCTTC.